One sample yielded the 19 T cell receptor beta chains listed below, sequenced in a study of cytomegalovirus exposure and HLA in healthy donors. PCR primers comprised 60 Vbeta and 13 Jbeta primers. TCRdb's table, derived via immunoSEQ multiplex PCR, lists solely in-frame clones and lacks some. The sample holds 150,000 to 200,000 clones; over 65% are singletons and the top ten take approximately 7.1%. Source material: PBMCs. These receptors were collected from a man aged 35 to 55 in good health and CMV-seropositive.

The rearrangement links TRBV19 to TRBJ1-6, with 9 nucleotides matching TRBD1. The CDR3 spans 15 residues. The ends lost 10 bases at V and 6 bases at J; junction bases unmatched: 10. Germline V gene sequence: CDR1 LNHDA, CDR2 SQIVND (reference sequence). CDR3 coding DNA: TGTGCCACCAGGGACAGGGAGTTTCCTAATTCACCCCTCCACTTT. Translating it yields CATRDREFPNSPLHF.

The chain recombines TRBV29-1 with TRBJ2-1; 10 nucleotides align to TRBD1. The germline gives CDR1 SQVTM, CDR2 ANQGSEA. The J segment lost 7 bases and the V segment lost 5 bases, leaving 11 bases of the junction unmatched. This CDR3 contains 15 residues. Here the CDR3 DNA reads TGCAGCGTTAGAAAGACAGGGGGCGCGAGGAATGAGCAGTTCTTC. Its translation: CSVRKTGGARNEQFF.

The V gene is TRBV5-1, the J gene TRBJ1-6; TRBD1 might be the D (6 bases). The CDR3 is 13 amino acids. Germline V gives CDR1 SGHRS, CDR2 YFSETQ. With 4 bases removed from V and 9 bases from J, the gap between germline ends came to 11 bases. The CDR3 DNA reads as TGCGCCAGCAGCCGAGGGGGAAGTTCACCCCTCCACTTT. Its protein is CASSRGGSSPLHF.

The rearrangement joins TRBV6-4 to TRBJ2-3; maybe TRBD1 (6 bases). This CDR3 has 15 amino acids. From germline, CDR1 is MRHNA and CDR2 SNTAGT. Trimming shortened V by 2 bases and J by 6 bases, and 15 bases separated the two germline ends. Here the CDR3 reads CASSDRQGSPDTQYF. The CDR3 DNA is TGTGCCAGCAGTGACCGGCAGGGGAGTCCGGATACGCAGTATTTT.

This sequence joins TRBV5-8 and TRBJ2-1; 13 nucleotides agree with TRBD2. CDR3 length: 14 amino acids. CDR1 SGHTS and CDR2 YDEGEE come from the germline V gene. Trimming removed 6 bases from V and 7 bases from J; junction bases left unmatched: 4. CDR3 sequence: CASTTSGGANEQFF. The CDR3 DNA is TGTGCCAGCACAACTAGCGGGGGGGCAAATGAGCAGTTCTTC.

This sequence joins TRBV10-3 and TRBJ1-5; D unresolved. The CDR3 runs 16 residues. Germline lookup yields CDR1 ENHRY and CDR2 SYGVKD. V was trimmed by 0 bases and J by 0 bases, leaving 9 bases between them. This chain's CDR3 is CAISESPPYSNQPQHF. Written as DNA, the CDR3 is TGTGCCATCAGTGAGTCCCCTCCGTATAGCAATCAGCCCCAGCATTTT.

J is TRBJ2-6 and V is TRBV14; 7 nucleotides align to TRBD1. Trimming at V came to 4 bases and at J to 9 bases, leaving 3 bases not matched to a gene. Germline CDR1 and CDR2: SGHDN and FVKESK. This CDR3 has 13 amino acids. CDR3: CASSPGGNNVLTF. The CDR3 nucleotides are TGTGCCAGCAGCCCAGGGGGTAACAACGTCCTGACTTTC.

The chain joins TRBV6-5 to TRBJ1-2, with 8 bases aligning to TRBD1. This CDR3 has 11 amino acids. The germline CDR1 and CDR2 sequences are MNHEY and SVGAGI. V shed 6 bases and J 8 bases; nucleotides not matched to a gene: 2. For the CDR3, the DNA is TGTGCCAGCAGGGACAGGGTCGGCTACACCTTC. This encodes CASRDRVGYTF.

The rearrangement links TRBV18 to TRBJ2-1, with 10 nucleotides matching TRBD2. Germline V gives CDR1 KGHSH, CDR2 LQKENI. This CDR3 spans 13 amino acids. With V trimmed by 8 bases and J by 7 bases, 5 bases remained unmatched. The CDR3 DNA is TGTGCCAGCACGGGAGCGGGGGGGAATGAGCAGTTCTTC. It translates to CASTGAGGNEQFF.

CDR3 DNA sequence: TGTGCCAGTAGAACAGGCCGCTATGGCTACACCTTC. It codes for CASRTGRYGYTF. This chain links TRBV19 with TRBJ1-2, with D tentatively TRBD1 (5 bases). V was shortened by 6 bases and J by 4 bases, with 9 bases between the two germline ends. CDR1 and CDR2 from the germline V gene are LNHDA and SQIVND (reference sequence). The CDR3 length is 12 residues. Full variable domain (rest looked up from reference TRBV19 and TRBJ1-2): DGGITQSPKYLFRKEGQNVTLSCEQNLNHDAMYWYRQDPGQGLRLIYYSQIVNDFQKGDIAEGYSVSREKKESFPLTVTSAQKNPTAFYLCASRTGRYGYTFGSGTRLTVV.

The rearrangement links TRBV5-4 to TRBJ1-3; D is perhaps TRBD1 (6 bases). Between the trimmed V and J ends, which lost 3 bases and 0 bases, there was a span of 13 bases. CDR1 SGHNT and CDR2 YYREEE come from the germline V gene (reference sequence). The CDR3 spans 16 residues. CDR3 bases: TGTGCCAGCAGCTCGATGGGGGCCCGCTCTGGAAACACCATATATTTT. Its translation: CASSSMGARSGNTIYF. Full variable domain (outside the CDR3, taken from reference TRBV5-4 and TRBJ1-3): ETGVTQSPTHLIKTRGQQVTLRCSSQSGHNTVSWYQQALGQGPQFIFQYYREEENGRGNFPPRFSGLQFPNYSSELNVNALELDDSALYLCASSSMGARSGNTIYFGEGSWLTVV.

The chain recombines TRBV4-3 with TRBJ1-4; D not certain. In germline, CDR1 is LGHNA, CDR2 YSLEER. The CDR3 is made up of 14 amino acids. V was trimmed by 4 bases and J by 3 bases, leaving 9 bases between them. CDR3 amino acids: CASSPGSSNEKLFF. As DNA, the CDR3 is TGCGCCAGCAGCCCGGGATCGTCTAATGAAAAACTGTTTTTT.

The chain uses TRBV2 and TRBJ2-3, with TRBD2 identical over 9 bases. Germline CDR1 is SNHLY and CDR2 is FYNNEI. Trimming took 8 bases from V and 2 from J; bases not matched to a gene: 5. The CDR3 loop spans 14 amino acids. The CDR3 DNA reads as TGTGCCAGCCGGGCGGGGGGGGCCACAGATACGCAGTATTTT. Encoded protein: CASRAGGATDTQYF.

The chain uses TRBV7-2 and TRBJ2-7; 7 nucleotides align to TRBD1. Looked up from germline, CDR1 is SGHTA and CDR2 is FQGNSA. This CDR3 contains 14 residues. Losses at the gene ends were 5 bases for V and 2 bases for J; bases not matched to a gene: 6. DNA for the CDR3: TGTGCCAGCAGCCATGGACAGGTAACCTACGAGCAGTACTTC. Translating gives CASSHGQVTYEQYF.

J is TRBJ1-1 and V is TRBV19, with D possibly being TRBD1 (6 bases). The V end lost 5 bases, the J end lost 0 bases, and 7 bases lay between the germline ends. The CDR3 loop spans 13 amino acids. CDR1 LNHDA and CDR2 SQIVND come from the germline V gene (reference sequence). The CDR3 spells CASSGTMNTEAFF. In DNA, the CDR3 is TGTGCCAGTAGTGGGACAATGAACACTGAAGCTTTCTTT.

DNA for the CDR3: TGTGCCAGCAGTCGACGGGGGACAGGGATCTCTGGGGCCAACGTCCTGACTTTC. This encodes CASSRRGTGISGANVLTF. V usage is TRBV27 and J usage is TRBJ2-6; 9 bases fit TRBD1. Germline values: CDR1 MNHEY, CDR2 SMNVEV (reference sequence). The CDR3 runs 18 residues. After removal of 5 bases from V and 0 bases from J, the junction contained 8 bases not matched to a gene.

This sequence joins TRBV2 and TRBJ2-2, with D tentatively TRBD1 (6 bases). V lost 5 bases and J 2 bases, leaving 9 bases between the germline ends. Germline CDR1 and CDR2: SNHLY and FYNNEI. The CDR3 is 14 residues long. CDR3 DNA sequence: TGTGCCAGCAGTCCGGACAGTAACACCGGGGAGCTGTTTTTT. It codes for CASSPDSNTGELFF.

The J gene is TRBJ2-5, the V gene TRBV19, with 14 bases lining up with TRBD2. The CDR3 runs to 16 residues. Germline CDR1 LNHDA, CDR2 SQIVND (reference sequence). The J segment lost 2 bases and the V segment lost 7 bases, leaving 6 bases of the junction unmatched. As DNA, the CDR3 is TGTGCCAGTACACCAGGACTAGCGGGGGGACAAGAGACCCAGTACTTC. Translation: CASTPGLAGGQETQYF.

This clone was seen once. This CDR3 is CASGLGQGRYEQYF. The DNA for the CDR3 is TGTGCTAGTGGTTTGGGACAGGGCAGATACGAGCAGTACTTC. V and J are TRBV12-5 and TRBJ2-7, with 7 nucleotides matching TRBD1. V gave up 1 base and J gave up 4 bases; unmatched junction bases: 4. Germline V gene sequence: CDR1 LGHNT, CDR2 FRNRAP. The CDR3 is 14 residues long.